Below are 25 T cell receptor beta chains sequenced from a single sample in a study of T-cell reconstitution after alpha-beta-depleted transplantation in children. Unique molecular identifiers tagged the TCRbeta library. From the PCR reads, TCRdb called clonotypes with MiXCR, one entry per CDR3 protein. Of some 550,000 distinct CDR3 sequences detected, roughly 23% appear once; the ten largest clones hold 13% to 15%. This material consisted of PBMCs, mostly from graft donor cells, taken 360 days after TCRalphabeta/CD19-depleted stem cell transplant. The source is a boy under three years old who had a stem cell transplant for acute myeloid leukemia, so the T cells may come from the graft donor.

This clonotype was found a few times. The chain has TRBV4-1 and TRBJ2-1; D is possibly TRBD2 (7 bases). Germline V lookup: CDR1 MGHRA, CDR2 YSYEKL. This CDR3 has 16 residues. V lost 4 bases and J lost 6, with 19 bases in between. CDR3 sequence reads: CASSPSSGGLRNEQFF. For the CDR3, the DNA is TGCGCCAGCAGCCCGTCGTCGGGGGGCCTCCGCAATGAGCAGTTCTTC.

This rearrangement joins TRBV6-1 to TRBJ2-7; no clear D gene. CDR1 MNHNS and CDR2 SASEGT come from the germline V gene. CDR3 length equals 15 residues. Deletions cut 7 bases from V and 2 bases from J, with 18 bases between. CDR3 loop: CASKVAEILTYEQYV. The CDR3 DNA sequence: TGTGCCAGCAAAGTCGCAGAGATCCTAACCTACGAGCAGTACGTC.

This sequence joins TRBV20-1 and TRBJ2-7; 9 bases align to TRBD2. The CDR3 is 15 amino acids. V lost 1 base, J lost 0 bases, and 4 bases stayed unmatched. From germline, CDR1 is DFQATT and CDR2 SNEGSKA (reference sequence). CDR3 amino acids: CSARALAGSSYEQYV. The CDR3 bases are TGCAGTGCTAGAGCCCTAGCGGGGTCCTCCTACGAGCAGTACGTC.

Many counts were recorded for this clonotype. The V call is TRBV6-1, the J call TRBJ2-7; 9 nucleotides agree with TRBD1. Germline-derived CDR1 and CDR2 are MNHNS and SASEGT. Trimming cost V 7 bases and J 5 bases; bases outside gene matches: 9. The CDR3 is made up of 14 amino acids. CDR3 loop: CASTGTGRFNEQYV. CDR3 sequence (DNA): TGTGCCAGCACCGGGACAGGGCGCTTTAACGAGCAGTACGTC.

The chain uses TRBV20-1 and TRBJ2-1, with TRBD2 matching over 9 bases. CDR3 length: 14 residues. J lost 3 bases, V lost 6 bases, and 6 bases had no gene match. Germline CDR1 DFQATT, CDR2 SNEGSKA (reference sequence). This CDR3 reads CSAPGGGVYNEQFF. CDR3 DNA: TGCAGTGCCCCAGGCGGGGGGGTCTACAATGAGCAGTTCTTC.

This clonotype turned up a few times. The CDR3 DNA is TGTGCCAGCAGGAAAACAGGGGGTGTCGGGCCCCAGCATTTT. Residues: CASRKTGGVGPQHF. The chain joins TRBV6-1 to TRBJ1-5; 8 bases are a match to TRBD1. This CDR3 region has 14 residues. Losses at the gene ends were 6 bases for V and 9 bases for J; bases not matched to a gene: 10. Germline V lookup: CDR1 MNHNS, CDR2 SASEGT.

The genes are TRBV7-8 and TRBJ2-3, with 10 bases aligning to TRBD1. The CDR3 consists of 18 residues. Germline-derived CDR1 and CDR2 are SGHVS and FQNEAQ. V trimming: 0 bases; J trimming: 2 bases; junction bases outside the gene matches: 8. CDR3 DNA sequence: TGTGCCAGCAGCTTAGCGCCCGGACAGGGGGTGGCCACAGATACGCAGTATTTT. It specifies CASSLAPGQGVATDTQYF.

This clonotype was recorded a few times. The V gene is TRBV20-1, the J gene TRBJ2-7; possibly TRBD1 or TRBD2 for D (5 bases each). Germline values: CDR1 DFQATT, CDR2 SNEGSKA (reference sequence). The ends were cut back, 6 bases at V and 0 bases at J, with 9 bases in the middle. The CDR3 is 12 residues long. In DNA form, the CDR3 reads TGCAGTGCCGCAGGGAGCTCCTACGAGCAGTACGTC. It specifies CSAAGSSYEQYV.

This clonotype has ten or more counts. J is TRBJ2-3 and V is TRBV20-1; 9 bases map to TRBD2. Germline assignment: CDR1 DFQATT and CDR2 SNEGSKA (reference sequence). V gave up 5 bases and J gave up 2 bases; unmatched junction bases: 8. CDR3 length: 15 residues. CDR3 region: CSACKRGASTDTQYF. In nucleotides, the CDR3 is TGCAGTGCTTGTAAGCGGGGGGCCTCCACAGATACGCAGTATTTT.

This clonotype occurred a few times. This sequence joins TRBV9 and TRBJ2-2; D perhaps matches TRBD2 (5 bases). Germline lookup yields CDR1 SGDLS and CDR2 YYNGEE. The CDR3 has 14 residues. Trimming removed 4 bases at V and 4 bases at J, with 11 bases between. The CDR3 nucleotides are TGTGCCAGCAGCCTCGTAGGACTCACCGGGGAGCTGTTTTTT. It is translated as CASSLVGLTGELFF.

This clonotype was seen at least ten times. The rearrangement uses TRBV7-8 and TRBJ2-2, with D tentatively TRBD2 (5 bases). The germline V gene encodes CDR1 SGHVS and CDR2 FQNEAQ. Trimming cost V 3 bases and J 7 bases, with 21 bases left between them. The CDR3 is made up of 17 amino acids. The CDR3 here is CASSFRPPGPAGGELFF. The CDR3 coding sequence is TGTGCCAGCAGCTTCCGGCCACCGGGTCCTGCGGGCGGGGAGCTGTTTTTT. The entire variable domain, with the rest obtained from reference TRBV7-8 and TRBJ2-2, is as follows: GAGVSQSPRYKVAKRGQDVALRCDPISGHVSLFWYQQALGQGPEFLTYFQNEAQLDKSGLPSDRFFAERPEGSVSTLKIQRTQQEDSAVYLCASSFRPPGPAGGELFFGEGSRLTVL.

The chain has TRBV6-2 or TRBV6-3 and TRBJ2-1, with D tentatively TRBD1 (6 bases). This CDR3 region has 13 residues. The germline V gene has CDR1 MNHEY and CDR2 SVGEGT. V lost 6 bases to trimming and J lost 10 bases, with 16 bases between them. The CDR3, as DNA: TGTGCCAGCAGGTACCACAGGGCCCGCGAGCAGTTCTTC. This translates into CASRYHRAREQFF.

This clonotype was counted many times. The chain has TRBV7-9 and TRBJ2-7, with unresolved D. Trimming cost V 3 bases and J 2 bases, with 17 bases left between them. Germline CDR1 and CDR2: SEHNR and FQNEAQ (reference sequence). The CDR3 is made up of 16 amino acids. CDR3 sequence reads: CASSFLFGGITYEQYV. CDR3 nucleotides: TGTGCCAGCAGCTTCCTATTCGGCGGTATCACCTACGAGCAGTACGTC.

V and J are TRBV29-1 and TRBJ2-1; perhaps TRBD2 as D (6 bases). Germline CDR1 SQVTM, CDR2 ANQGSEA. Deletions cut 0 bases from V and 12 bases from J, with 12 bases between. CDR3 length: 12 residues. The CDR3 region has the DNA TGCAGCGTTGAAGATGGGAGGCGGGGGCAGTTCTTC. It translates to CSVEDGRRGQFF.

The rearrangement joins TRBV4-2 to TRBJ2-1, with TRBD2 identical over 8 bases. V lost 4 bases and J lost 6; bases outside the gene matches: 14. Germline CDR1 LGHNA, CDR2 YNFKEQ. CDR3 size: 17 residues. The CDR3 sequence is CASSLGAGGGPSNEQFF. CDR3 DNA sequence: TGTGCCAGCAGCCTCGGAGCAGGCGGGGGGCCCAGCAATGAGCAGTTCTTC.

Here the CDR3 DNA reads TGTGCCAGCATGGAAAGAAACGGCTACGAGCAGTACGTC. Its translation: CASMERNGYEQYV. The chain recombines TRBV6-1 with TRBJ2-7; no clear D. V was clipped by 7 bases and J by 3 bases, with 13 bases between them. CDR3 size: 13 residues. Germline loops: CDR1 MNHNS, CDR2 SASEGT.

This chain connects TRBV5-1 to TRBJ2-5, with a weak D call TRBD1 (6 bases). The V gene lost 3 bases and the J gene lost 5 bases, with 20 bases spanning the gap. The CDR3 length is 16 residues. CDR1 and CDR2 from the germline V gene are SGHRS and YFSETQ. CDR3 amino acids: CASSSRPIYRGETQYF. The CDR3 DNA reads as TGCGCCAGCAGCTCTCGGCCCATCTATAGGGGGGAGACCCAGTACTTC.

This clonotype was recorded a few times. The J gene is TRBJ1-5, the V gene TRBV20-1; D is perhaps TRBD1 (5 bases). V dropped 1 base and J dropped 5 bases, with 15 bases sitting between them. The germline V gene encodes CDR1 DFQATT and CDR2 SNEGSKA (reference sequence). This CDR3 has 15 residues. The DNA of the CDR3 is TGCAGTGCTAGAGCATCCGGGGGGGTATATCAGCCCCAGCATTTT. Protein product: CSARASGGVYQPQHF.

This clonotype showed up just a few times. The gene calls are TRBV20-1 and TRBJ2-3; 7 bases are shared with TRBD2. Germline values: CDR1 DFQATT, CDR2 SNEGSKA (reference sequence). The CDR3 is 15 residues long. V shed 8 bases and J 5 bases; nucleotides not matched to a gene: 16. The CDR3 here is CSTEGGTTVQDTQYF. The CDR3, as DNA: TGCAGTACCGAAGGAGGGACTACGGTACAAGATACGCAGTATTTT.

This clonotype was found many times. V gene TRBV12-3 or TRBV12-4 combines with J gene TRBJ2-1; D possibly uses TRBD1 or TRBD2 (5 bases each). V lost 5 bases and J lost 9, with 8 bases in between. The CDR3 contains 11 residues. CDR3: CASSPGTEQFF. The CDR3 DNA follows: TGTGCCAGCAGTCCCGGGACTGAGCAGTTCTTC.

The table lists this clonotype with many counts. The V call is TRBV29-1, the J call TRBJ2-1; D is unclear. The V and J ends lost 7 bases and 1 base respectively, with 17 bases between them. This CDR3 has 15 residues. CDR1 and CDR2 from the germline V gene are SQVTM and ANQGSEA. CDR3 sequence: CSAKIGRPSYNEQFF. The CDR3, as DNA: TGCAGCGCTAAAATCGGACGGCCTTCCTACAATGAGCAGTTCTTC.

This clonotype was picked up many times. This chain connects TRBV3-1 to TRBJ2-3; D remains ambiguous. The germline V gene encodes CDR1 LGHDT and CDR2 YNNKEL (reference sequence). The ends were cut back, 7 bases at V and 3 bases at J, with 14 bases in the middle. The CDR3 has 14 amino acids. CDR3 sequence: CASMSGQGTDTQYF. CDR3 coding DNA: TGTGCCAGCATGTCCGGGCAAGGAACAGATACGCAGTATTTT.

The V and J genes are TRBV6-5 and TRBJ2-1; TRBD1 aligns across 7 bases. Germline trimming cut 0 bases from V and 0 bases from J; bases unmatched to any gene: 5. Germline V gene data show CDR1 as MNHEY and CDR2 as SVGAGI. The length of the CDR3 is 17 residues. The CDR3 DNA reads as TGTGCCAGCAGTTACTCGAAGGGACAGCCCTCCTACAATGAGCAGTTCTTC. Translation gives CASSYSKGQPSYNEQFF.

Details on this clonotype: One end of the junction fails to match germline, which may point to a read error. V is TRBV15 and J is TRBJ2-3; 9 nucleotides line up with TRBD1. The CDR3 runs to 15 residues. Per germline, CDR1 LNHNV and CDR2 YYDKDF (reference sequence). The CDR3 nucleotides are TGTGCCACCAGAAGAGGAGGGACAGGGCGTGATACGCAGTATTTT. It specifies CATRRGGTGRDTQYF.

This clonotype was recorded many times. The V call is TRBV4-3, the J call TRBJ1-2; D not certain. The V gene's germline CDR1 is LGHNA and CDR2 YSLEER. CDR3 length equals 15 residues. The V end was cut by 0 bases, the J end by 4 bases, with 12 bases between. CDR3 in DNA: TGCGCCAGCAGCCAAGATGGCGAATTGGTCTATGGCTACACCTTC. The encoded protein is CASSQDGELVYGYTF.